In its sample, the clone carrying this T cell receptor beta chain was seen once. The antigen is not known. These data are taken from a study of shared clonotypes between healthy human individuals. Study background: Participating donors consisted of two women and a few men aged 18 to 49. Every donor yielded three CD4 naive, three CD4 memory, two CD8 naive and one CD8 memory plate. Study-wide points: On the whole, naive subsets had larger estimated richness than memory subsets had. The study found lower generation probabilities in non-shared clonotypes than in those shared by all four donors.

Trimming took 1 base from V and 6 from J; bases not matched to a gene: 6. Germline V gives CDR1 KGHSH, CDR2 LQKENI. CDR3 length: 15 residues. Some clones are missing from TCRdb's copy, which holds only in-frame ones; the method was immunoSEQ multiplex PCR. This table holds some 2 million clones, roughly 96% found once. V usage is TRBV18 and J usage is TRBJ1-3, with 7 bases fitting TRBD1. The TCR was taken from a man younger than 35 in good health. Sequencing was done on a sample of naive CD4+ T cells sorted from blood. Indicated subset: CD45RA+ positively selected. This CDR3 reads CASSPQPTGLNTIYF. For the CDR3, the DNA is TGTGCCAGCTCACCACAGCCGACAGGGCTAAACACCATATATTTT.